What follows are 15 T cell receptor beta chains derived from one specimen sequenced in a study of OX40 agonist ivuxolimab in advanced cancers. Assay used: immunoSEQ multiplex PCR; TCRdb lists only in-frame clones, some missing. The sample records about 84,000 clones, approximately 95% being singletons. The sample in question was CD4+ or CD8+ T cells sorted from blood, obtained in a trial of the OX40 agonist ivuxolimab. Source of these receptors: an adult with an advanced solid tumor such as melanoma, head and neck, liver or kidney cancer.

This clone was detected only once. No DNA is shown, since the ends of the CDR3 on it are uncertain; the CDR3 is the one TCRdb lists. This sequence joins TRBV21-1 and TRBJ1-5; the table's D call, TRBD1, was not checked against the DNA. TRBV21-1 is a pseudogene segment. The CDR3 has 18 residues if both end residues are counted. CDR3 amino acids: CASSKVGTGACSNQPQHF.

This rearrangement joins TRBV4-3 to TRBJ2-7; 8 bases fit TRBD1. The CDR3 consists of 14 residues. V dropped 4 bases and J dropped 1; count of bases not matched to a gene: 3. Germline V lookup: CDR1 LGHNA, CDR2 YSLEER. CDR3 region: CASSPGQGSYEQYF. The CDR3 DNA reads TGCGCCAGCAGCCCCGGACAGGGATCCTACGAGCAGTACTTC.

V gene TRBV4-3 combines with J gene TRBJ2-7, with D perhaps TRBD2 (7 bases). This CDR3 spans 15 amino acids. The germline CDR1 and CDR2 sequences are LGHNA and YSLEER. Trimming took 0 bases from V and 6 from J, leaving 15 bases between them. CDR3 sequence (DNA): TGCGCCAGCAGCCAAGATTTGGGGGGGGGCTCCGAGCAGTACTTC. It yields the protein CASSQDLGGGSEQYF.

The V call is TRBV28, the J call TRBJ2-7, with TRBD2 matching 7 bases. The V and J ends lost 2 bases and 1 base, in that order; junction bases with no gene match: 5. From germline, CDR1 is MDHEN and CDR2 SYDVKM. The CDR3 runs to 15 residues. CDR3 in amino acids: CASSLGAGESYEQYF. CDR3 sequence (DNA): TGTGCCAGCAGTTTAGGCGCGGGAGAATCCTACGAGCAGTACTTC.

This chain links TRBV5-4 with TRBJ2-1, with 15 bases aligning to TRBD2. Germline CDR1 reads SGHNT; CDR2 reads YYREEE (reference sequence). This CDR3 region has 19 residues. After removal of 4 bases from V and 0 bases from J, the junction contained 8 bases not matched to a gene. This CDR3 reads CASSGTGTSGRSSYNEQFF. The CDR3 bases are TGTGCCAGCAGCGGAACCGGGACTAGCGGGAGGAGCTCCTACAATGAGCAGTTCTTC. The full variable domain, rest sourced from reference TRBV5-4 and TRBJ2-1, is ETGVTQSPTHLIKTRGQQVTLRCSSQSGHNTVSWYQQALGQGPQFIFQYYREEENGRGNFPPRFSGLQFPNYSSELNVNALELDDSALYLCASSGTGTSGRSSYNEQFFGPGTRLTVL.

The rearrangement links TRBV15 to TRBJ1-1, with D perhaps matching TRBD1 (5 bases). Looked up from germline, CDR1 is LNHNV and CDR2 is YYDKDF (reference sequence). V was clipped by 1 base and J by 5 bases, with 11 bases between them. The CDR3 loop spans 14 amino acids. CDR3 residues: CATSRVPGETEAFF. The DNA of the CDR3 is TGTGCCACCAGCAGAGTTCCGGGGGAGACTGAAGCTTTCTTT.

This chain links TRBV19 with TRBJ1-6; D is uncertain. Germline V gene data show CDR1 as LNHDA and CDR2 as SQIVND (reference sequence). Trimming removed 2 bases from V and 0 bases from J, with 8 bases in between. The CDR3 extends over 16 amino acids. The CDR3 spells CASSISQSSYNSPLHF. CDR3 DNA sequence: TGTGCCAGTAGTATATCACAAAGCTCCTATAATTCACCCCTCCACTTT. Looking up the rest from reference TRBV19 and TRBJ1-6 gives the full variable domain: DGGITQSPKYLFRKEGQNVTLSCEQNLNHDAMYWYRQDPGQGLRLIYYSQIVNDFQKGDIAEGYSVSREKKESFPLTVTSAQKNPTAFYLCASSISQSSYNSPLHFGNGTRLTVT.

The gene calls are TRBV5-4 and TRBJ2-1, with TRBD2 matching 13 bases. The germline V gene has CDR1 SGHNT and CDR2 YYREEE (reference sequence). The CDR3 consists of 16 residues. The trim removed 4 bases at V and 10 bases at J, leaving 11 bases unmatched. DNA of the CDR3: TGTGCCAGCAGCCGGGGACTAGCGGGACGGTACCTGGAGCAGTTCTTC. Protein sequence: CASSRGLAGRYLEQFF.

The chain has TRBV12-5 and TRBJ2-1; the match to TRBD2 covers 10 bases. J gave up 4 bases and V 0 bases, and 6 bases lay outside the gene matches. Germline-derived CDR1 and CDR2 are LGHNT and FRNRAP. The CDR3 sequence is 17 residues long. The CDR3 sequence is CASGLVEGLALYNEQFF. The CDR3 region has the DNA TGTGCTAGTGGTTTGGTAGAGGGACTAGCGCTATACAATGAGCAGTTCTTC.

The chain employs TRBV6-4 and TRBJ2-7; D is ambiguous. This CDR3 is 14 amino acids long. CDR1 is MRHNA and CDR2 is SNTAGT in the germline V gene. The V and J ends lost 5 bases and 4 bases respectively, with 15 bases between them. DNA of the CDR3: TGTGCCAGCAGTTCATCGGAACTCGGGTACGAGCAGTACTTC. It translates to CASSSSELGYEQYF.

This chain links TRBV29-1 with TRBJ2-1; D is unresolved. This CDR3 spans 16 amino acids. Trimming left V 7 bases short and J 0 bases short, with 19 bases between. The V gene's germline CDR1 is SQVTM and CDR2 ANQGSEA. In DNA form, the CDR3 reads TGCAGCGCTCCTTTCCTAGTCTCGGGCTCCTACAATGAGCAGTTCTTC. This sequence encodes CSAPFLVSGSYNEQFF.

V usage is TRBV7-2 and J usage is TRBJ2-5, with TRBD2 identical over 8 bases. Looked up from germline, CDR1 is SGHTA and CDR2 is FQGNSA. This CDR3 contains 16 residues. Germline trimming cut 4 bases from V and 0 bases from J; bases unmatched to any gene: 7. The CDR3 protein is CASSSRGGGNQETQYF. As DNA, the CDR3 is TGTGCCAGCAGCTCCCGGGGGGGCGGGAACCAAGAGACCCAGTACTTC.

The chain has TRBV5-6 and TRBJ2-7; D is unresolved. Germline V gene lookup returns CDR1 SGHDT and CDR2 YYEEEE. This CDR3 comprises 13 residues. The V end lost 1 base, the J end lost 3 bases, and 8 bases lay between the germline ends. CDR3 in amino acids: CASSLRSFYEQYF. In nucleotides, the CDR3 is TGTGCCAGCAGCTTGAGGTCTTTCTACGAGCAGTACTTC.

The chain joins TRBV29-1 to TRBJ1-2; D remains ambiguous. This CDR3 spans 13 amino acids. Germline assignment: CDR1 SQVTM and CDR2 ANQGSEA. The germline V and J ends were trimmed by 2 bases and 2 bases, with 9 bases remaining between them. The CDR3: CSVERQENYGYTF. In DNA, the CDR3 is TGCAGCGTTGAACGGCAGGAAAACTATGGCTACACCTTC. Looking up the rest from reference TRBV29-1 and TRBJ1-2 gives the full variable domain: SAVISQKPSRDICQRGTSLTIQCQVDSQVTMMFWYRQQPGQSLTLIATANQGSEATYESGFVIDKFPISRPNLTFSTLTVSNMSPEDSSIYLCSVERQENYGYTFGSGTRLTVV.

The table lists this clone with a count of one. The chain has TRBV11-2 and TRBJ1-1; D not certain. V shed 3 bases and J shed 4 bases, with 12 bases lying between them. Per the germline V gene, CDR1 is SGHAT and CDR2 is FQNNGV. The length of the CDR3 is 14 residues. Written as DNA, the CDR3 is TGTGCCAGCAGCTTTCCAGGCACCCTCACTGAAGCTTTCTTT. Translated: CASSFPGTLTEAFF.